The clone carrying this T cell receptor (beta chain) occurred a few times. What it binds is unknown. Unique molecular identifiers tagged the TCRbeta library. One entry per CDR3 protein results from TCRdb running MiXCR on the PCR reads. This table has roughly 120,000 distinct CDR3 sequences, 23% appearing once. These data come from a study of T-cell reconstitution after alpha-beta-depleted transplantation in children. Study-wide results and caveats: Expanded clones from the graft, numbering several hundred, reportedly supplied alpha-beta T cells about two months after transplant. T-cell counts and diversity at one year following transplant were attributed mainly to newly produced T cells.

There are 16 residues in the CDR3. V was clipped by 1 base and J by 4 bases; unmatched bases: 3. The germline V gene encodes CDR1 SGHVS and CDR2 FNYEAQ. The genes are TRBV7-6 and TRBJ2-2; 10 bases match TRBD1. Here the sequenced sample was PBMCs, mostly from graft donor cells, taken 180 days after TCRalphabeta/CD19-depleted stem cell transplant. This receptor was obtained from a male patient aged 2 to 9 who had a stem cell transplant for chronic granulomatous disease, so the T cells may come from the graft donor. The CDR3 loop is CASSLGQGAFTGELFF. The DNA for the CDR3 is TGTGCCAGCAGCTTAGGACAGGGGGCTTTCACCGGGGAGCTGTTTTTT.